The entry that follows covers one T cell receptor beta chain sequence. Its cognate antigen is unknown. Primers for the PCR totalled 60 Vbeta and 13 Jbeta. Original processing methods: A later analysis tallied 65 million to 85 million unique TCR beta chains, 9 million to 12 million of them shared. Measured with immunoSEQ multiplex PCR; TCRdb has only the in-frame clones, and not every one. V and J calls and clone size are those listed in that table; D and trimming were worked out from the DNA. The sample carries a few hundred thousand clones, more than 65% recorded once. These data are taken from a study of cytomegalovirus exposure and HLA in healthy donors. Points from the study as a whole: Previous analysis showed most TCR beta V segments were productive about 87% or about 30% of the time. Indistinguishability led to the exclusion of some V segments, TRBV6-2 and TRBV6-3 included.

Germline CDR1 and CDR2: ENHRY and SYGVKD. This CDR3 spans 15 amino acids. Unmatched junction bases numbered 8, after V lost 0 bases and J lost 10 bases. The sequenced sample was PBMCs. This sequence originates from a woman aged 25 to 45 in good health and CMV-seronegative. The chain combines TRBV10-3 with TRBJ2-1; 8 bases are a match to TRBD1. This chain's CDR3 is CAISESFTGGSEQFF. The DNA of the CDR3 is TGTGCCATCAGTGAGTCTTTCACAGGGGGTAGCGAGCAGTTCTTC.